This T cell receptor (beta chain) was identified in a study of cytomegalovirus exposure and HLA in healthy donors. Study findings and constraints: The study designated 164 TCR beta chains cytomegalovirus-associated. The TCR clusters that emerged in the first cohort tended, a later analysis found, to co-occur in the roughly 110 validation repertoires.

V gave up 0 bases and J gave up 7 bases, with 8 bases separating them. This CDR3 has 13 amino acids. The donors were in the roughly 130-subject validation cohort, distinct from the roughly 720-subject first cohort. Only a few counts were recorded for this clone. What it recognizes is unknown. Repertoires were generated with immunoSEQ multiplex PCR, while TCRdb's copy carries only in-frame clones and drops some. Among approximately 160,000 clones listed, around 85% were seen once. The rearrangement links TRBV5-3 to TRBJ2-1; D is unresolved. TRBV5-3 is classed as an ORF, of uncertain function. This TCR came from a woman in her 30s in good health and CMV-seronegative. Material: PBMCs. For the CDR3, the DNA is TGTGCCAGAAGCTTGGACAGCTTGAATGAGCAGTTCTTC. This translates into CARSLDSLNEQFF.